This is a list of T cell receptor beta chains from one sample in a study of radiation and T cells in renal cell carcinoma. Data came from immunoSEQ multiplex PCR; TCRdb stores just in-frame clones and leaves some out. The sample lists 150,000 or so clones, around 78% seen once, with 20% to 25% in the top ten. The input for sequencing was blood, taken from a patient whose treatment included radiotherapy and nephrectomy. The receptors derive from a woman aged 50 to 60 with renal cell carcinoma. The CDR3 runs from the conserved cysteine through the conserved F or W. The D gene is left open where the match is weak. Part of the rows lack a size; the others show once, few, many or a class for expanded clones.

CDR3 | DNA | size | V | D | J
CASSGQGNLTNEKLFF | TGTGCCAGCAGTGGACAGGGAAATTTGACTAATGAAAAACTGTTTTTT | - | TRBV4-2 | TRBD1 | TRBJ1-4
CASSSEGGQYF | TGTGCCAGCAGCTCCGAAGGGGGGCAGTACTTC | - | TRBV7-2 | - | TRBJ2-7
CASLLPGTGFGYTF | TGTGCCAGCCTACTCCCCGGGACAGGGTTTGGCTACACCTTC | once | TRBV28 | TRBD1 | TRBJ1-2
CASSLGEGKQYF | TGCGCCAGCAGCTTGGGCGAGGGAAAGCAGTACTTC | - | TRBV5-1 | - | TRBJ2-7
CASSLAPDTGSYNEQFF | TGCGCCAGCAGCTTGGCCCCGGACACAGGGTCCTACAATGAGCAGTTCTTC | once | TRBV5-1 | - | TRBJ2-1
CASSLAGEKLFF | TGCGCCAGCAGCTTGGCGGGGGAAAAACTGTTTTTT | - | TRBV5-1 | - | TRBJ1-4
CASSLDGTSTDTQYF | TGCGCCAGCAGCTTGGATGGGACTAGCACAGATACGCAGTATTTT | - | TRBV5-1 | - | TRBJ2-3
CASSRDRVTYGYTF | TGTGCCAGCAGTCGGGACAGGGTTACCTATGGCTACACCTTC | - | TRBV6-5 | TRBD1 | TRBJ1-2
CASRERGRTQHF | TGTGCCAGTAGAGAAAGGGGGCGAACCCAGCATTTT | - | TRBV19 | TRBD1 | TRBJ1-5
CASSVDRGVSQQYF | TGTGCCAGCAGCGTAGACAGGGGCGTTTCCCAGCAGTACTTC | - | TRBV2 | TRBD1 | TRBJ2-7
CASSVGPGTLSNQPQHF | TGTGCCAGCAGCGTAGGCCCCGGGACTCTAAGCAATCAGCCCCAGCATTTT | few | TRBV9 | - | TRBJ1-5
CATTLDRVDQPQHF | TGTGCCACCACACTGGACAGGGTAGATCAGCCCCAGCATTTT | - | TRBV28 | TRBD1 | TRBJ1-5
CASSESGQGAYEQYF | TGCGCCAGCAGTGAGTCGGGACAGGGGGCTTACGAGCAGTACTTC | once | TRBV10-2 | TRBD1 | TRBJ2-7
CASSGGTVALEQFF | TGTGCCAGCAGCGGCGGGACAGTCGCTCTCGAGCAGTTCTTC | - | TRBV5-6 | - | TRBJ2-1
CASNRDRQPQHF | TGTGCCAGCAATCGAGACAGACAGCCCCAGCATTTT | few | TRBV2 | - | TRBJ1-5
CASSQWYYGYTF | TGCGCCAGCAGTCAGTGGTACTATGGCTACACCTTC | - | TRBV10-2 | - | TRBJ1-2
CAIRAGTGGAYGYTF | TGTGCCATCAGGGCCGGGACAGGGGGCGCCTATGGCTACACCTTC | - | TRBV10-3 | TRBD1 | TRBJ1-2
CAWNRNNEQFF | TGTGCCTGGAATAGAAACAATGAGCAGTTCTTC | - | TRBV30 | - | TRBJ2-1
CASSLEGGLQGPAKNIQYF | TGTGCCAGCAGCTTAGAGGGGGGCCTACAGGGCCCAGCCAAAAACATTCAGTACTTC | - | TRBV7-9 | - | TRBJ2-4
CAWSYRDRVTF | TGTGCCTGGAGCTACCGGGACAGGGTTACCTTC | once | TRBV30 | TRBD1 | TRBJ1-2
CASSPGGGLSYEQYF | TGCGCCAGCAGCCCTGGTGGGGGGCTTTCCTACGAGCAGTACTTC | - | TRBV4-1 | - | TRBJ2-7
CASRGTSGSWNEQFF | TGTGCCAGCAGAGGGACTAGCGGGAGTTGGAATGAGCAGTTCTTC | once | TRBV2 | TRBD2 | TRBJ2-1
CASRQGRGYTF | TGTGCCAGCCGACAGGGAAGGGGCTACACCTTC | - | TRBV19 | TRBD1 | TRBJ1-2
CASSNSVAGGEGYTF | TGTGCCAGCAGCAATTCGGTGGCAGGGGGAGAAGGCTACACCTTC | once | TRBV4-2 | TRBD1 | TRBJ1-2
CAQPGGGGSFF | TGTGCGCAGCCGGGGGGTGGAGGGTCTTTCTTT | - | TRBV6-5 | - | TRBJ1-1
CASSSTGGPGELFF | TGCGCCAGCAGCTCAACAGGGGGTCCCGGGGAGCTGTTTTTT | once | TRBV5-1 | TRBD1 | TRBJ2-2
CASSLADYQEQFF | TGCGCCAGCAGCTTGGCCGATTATCAGGAGCAGTTCTTC | - | TRBV5-1 | - | TRBJ2-1
CSSLVTYEQYF | TGCAGTTCACTAGTCACCTACGAGCAGTACTTC | - | TRBV20-1 | - | TRBJ2-7
CASSLASSLNTEAFF | TGCGCCAGCAGCTTGGCTTCCAGCTTGAACACTGAAGCTTTCTTT | - | TRBV5-1 | - | TRBJ1-1
CASRPEPSGAAYLELFF | TGCGCCAGCAGGCCTGAACCTAGCGGGGCCGCTTACTTGGAGCTGTTTTTT | - | TRBV5-1 | TRBD2 | TRBJ2-2
CASSSRTSSRGRANYGYTF | TGTGCCAGCAGCTCCCGCACGTCATCAAGGGGGCGAGCTAACTATGGCTACACCTTC | - | TRBV7-9 | TRBD1 | TRBJ1-2
CSASPSYEQYF | TGCAGTGCTAGCCCTTCCTACGAGCAGTACTTC | - | TRBV20-1 | - | TRBJ2-7
CASSVAGGSPDTQYF | TGTGCCAGCAGCGTAGCCGGGGGGTCCCCAGATACGCAGTATTTT | - | TRBV9 | TRBD2 | TRBJ2-3
CATALAGGDEQFF | TGTGCCACTGCACTAGCGGGGGGAGATGAGCAGTTCTTC | few | TRBV6-4 | TRBD2 | TRBJ2-1
CASSFIGAENEQFF | TGTGCCAGCAGCTTCATTGGCGCAGAAAATGAGCAGTTCTTC | - | TRBV7-2 | - | TRBJ2-1
CASSVSGQGDEKLFF | TGTGCCAGCAGCGTATCTGGACAGGGTGATGAAAAACTGTTTTTT | - | TRBV9 | TRBD1 | TRBJ1-4
CASSLAQGKNIQYF | TGTGCCAGCAGCTTAGCACAGGGTAAAAACATTCAGTACTTC | - | TRBV7-2 | - | TRBJ2-4
CASSLTRQGPYEQYF | TGCGCCAGCAGCTTGACCCGACAGGGGCCCTACGAGCAGTACTTC | - | TRBV5-1 | TRBD1 | TRBJ2-7
CASRRGYEQYF | TGTGCCAGCAGAAGGGGTTACGAGCAGTACTTC | - | TRBV5-6 | - | TRBJ2-7
CASRPNSRYTQPQHF | TGTGCCAGCAGGCCGAACTCCAGGTACACTCAGCCCCAGCATTTT | few | TRBV27 | - | TRBJ1-5
CAWGGRSQPQHF | TGTGCTTGGGGAGGGCGTAGTCAGCCCCAGCATTTT | - | TRBV28 | - | TRBJ1-5
CASSPTPDEGPYSYNSPLHF | TGCGCCAGCAGCCCTACCCCGGACGAGGGGCCATACTCCTATAATTCACCCCTCCACTTT | - | TRBV4-3 | - | TRBJ1-6
CASSTLSGPQETQYF | TGTGCCAGCAGTACCCTCTCGGGGCCCCAAGAGACCCAGTACTTC | - | TRBV6-5 | - | TRBJ2-5
CASRSGPGPNYGYTF | TGTGCCAGCAGATCGGGTCCGGGGCCTAACTATGGCTACACCTTC | - | TRBV9 | - | TRBJ1-2
CASLLGVGSAETQYF | TGTGCCAGCCTCCTGGGGGTTGGGAGCGCGGAGACCCAGTACTTC | - | TRBV2 | - | TRBJ2-5
CASSYSGQGADGYTF | TGTGCCAGCAGTTACTCAGGCCAGGGGGCTGATGGCTACACCTTC | - | TRBV6-5 | TRBD1 | TRBJ1-2
CASSRVGAQETQYF | TGTGCCAGCAGCCGGGTGGGGGCCCAAGAGACCCAGTACTTC | once | TRBV27 | - | TRBJ2-5
CASTPTGKHEQYF | TGTGCCAGCACCCCGACAGGCAAACACGAGCAGTACTTC | - | TRBV5-6 | - | TRBJ2-7
CASRPQGARSNQPQHF | TGTGCCAGCAGGCCACAGGGGGCGCGGAGCAATCAGCCCCAGCATTTT | - | TRBV28 | TRBD1 | TRBJ1-5
CASSFYSGELFF | TGTGCCAGCAGCTTTTATTCCGGGGAGCTGTTTTTT | - | TRBV7-3 | - | TRBJ2-2